The T cell receptor beta chain described here comes from a study of CD8 T cells in Susac syndrome. An amount of RNA that ranged from roughly 0.5 to 1 ug was reverse transcribed with random hexamers. Amplification of TCR beta CDR3 spanned 54 Vbeta and 13 Jbeta via immunoSEQ multiplex PCR. From the immunoSEQ multiplex PCR reads, TCRdb called clonotypes with MiXCR, one entry per CDR3 protein. The data show approximately 190,000 distinct CDR3 sequences, approximately 95% seen once. Germline loops: CDR1 SGHDT, CDR2 YYEEEE. V trimming: 1 base; J trimming: 4 bases; junction bases outside the gene matches: 8. The CDR3 is 16 amino acids.

The chain employs TRBV5-6 and TRBJ1-5; the match to TRBD1 covers 7 bases. Sequenced material: CD8+ T cells from PBMCs. The TCR was taken from a human donor with Susac syndrome. CDR3 in amino acids: CASSLFRQGSNQPQHF. CDR3 nucleotides: TGTGCCAGCAGCTTGTTTAGACAGGGAAGTAATCAGCCCCAGCATTTT.